This TCR beta chain is drawn from a study of cytomegalovirus exposure and HLA in healthy donors. Study in general: In a later analysis, the 130 or so validation repertoires were reported to have used the same platform as the approximately 690 first-cohort repertoires. Study-level findings and limits: CMV antigen specificity was confirmed in vitro for a few CMV-associated chains. Rare TCR sequences predominated, though certain public TCRs were found in many donors.

TCRdb keeps only in-frame clones here, not all; method: immunoSEQ multiplex PCR. The table has 98,000 or so clones, 90% to 97% seen once. CDR1 ENHRY and CDR2 SYGVKD come from the germline V gene. The CDR3 sequence is 13 residues long. Deletions cut 2 bases from V and 5 bases from J, with 7 bases between. In this sample, this clone turned up once. As yet, its antigen is unknown. The clonotype comes from a woman under 30 in good health and CMV-seronegative. Input material: PBMCs. The rearrangement joins TRBV10-3 to TRBJ2-1; D may be TRBD2 (5 bases). The CDR3 protein is CAISEVSDNEQFF. In DNA form, the CDR3 reads TGTGCCATCAGTGAGGTTAGCGACAATGAGCAGTTCTTC.